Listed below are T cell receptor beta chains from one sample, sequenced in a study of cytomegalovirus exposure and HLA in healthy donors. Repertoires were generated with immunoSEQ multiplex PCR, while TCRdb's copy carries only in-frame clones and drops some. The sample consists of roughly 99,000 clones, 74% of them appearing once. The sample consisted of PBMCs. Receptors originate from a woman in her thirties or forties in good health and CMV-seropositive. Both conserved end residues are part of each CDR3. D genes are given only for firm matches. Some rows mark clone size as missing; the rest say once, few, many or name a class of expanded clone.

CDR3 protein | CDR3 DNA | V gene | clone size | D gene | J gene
CASSYASSYEQYF | TGTGCCAGCAGTTATGCCAGCTCCTACGAGCAGTACTTC | TRBV6-5 | once | - | TRBJ2-7
CASSPVNSPLHF | TGTGCCAGCAGCCCGGTAAATTCACCCCTCCACTTT | TRBV9 | few | - | TRBJ1-6
CASSRDTGGKNIQYF | TGTGCCAGTAGCCGGGACACAGGGGGCAAAAACATTCAGTACTTC | TRBV19 | - | TRBD1 | TRBJ2-4
CASSPGDSGNEKLFF | TGCGCCAGCAGCCCCGGGGACAGCGGTAATGAAAAACTGTTTTTT | TRBV5-1 | - | TRBD1 | TRBJ1-4
CSARGPETQYF | TGCAGTGCTAGGGGCCCGGAGACCCAGTACTTC | TRBV20-1 | - | - | TRBJ2-5
CATSRDQYGYTF | TGTGCCACCAGCAGAGATCAGTATGGCTACACCTTC | TRBV15 | - | - | TRBJ1-2
CASSRGTGINTEAFF | TGTGCCAGCAGTAGAGGGACAGGGATAAACACTGAAGCTTTCTTT | TRBV25-1 | once | TRBD1 | TRBJ1-1
CASSIGALGDEQFF | TGTGCCAGTAGTATTGGAGCTCTAGGGGATGAGCAGTTCTTC | TRBV19 | - | - | TRBJ2-1
CASSQNRGRRDTIYF | TGTGCCAGCAGCCAAAACAGGGGGCGGAGGGACACCATATATTTT | TRBV4-2 | - | TRBD1 | TRBJ1-3
CASSVARGQAETQYF | TGTGCCAGCAGCGTAGCTAGGGGACAGGCGGAGACCCAGTACTTC | TRBV9 | - | TRBD1 | TRBJ2-5
CASSLDGPGIAGELFF | TGTGCCAGCAGTTTAGATGGCCCAGGGATTGCCGGGGAGCTGTTTTTT | TRBV27 | - | - | TRBJ2-2
CSVDAGAGNTIYF | TGCAGCGTTGACGCGGGGGCTGGAAACACCATATATTTT | TRBV29-1 | few | - | TRBJ1-3
CASSYTGDNQPQHF | TGTGCCAGCAGCTATACAGGGGACAATCAGCCCCAGCATTTT | TRBV6-6 | - | TRBD1 | TRBJ1-5
CASSQPDRDYGYTF | TGCGCCAGCAGCCAACCCGACAGAGACTATGGCTACACCTTC | TRBV4-1 | - | - | TRBJ1-2
CASSPGGSTNEKLFF | TGTGCCAGCAGCCCAGGGGGTTCAACTAATGAAAAACTGTTTTTT | TRBV9 | few | TRBD1 | TRBJ1-4
CASSLGDRAGDTQYF | TGTGCCAGCAGCCTCGGCGACAGGGCAGGAGATACGCAGTATTTT | TRBV7-9 | - | TRBD1 | TRBJ2-3
CASSYSTGYDEQYF | TGTGCCAGCAGTTACTCTACAGGGTACGACGAGCAGTACTTC | TRBV6-5 | - | - | TRBJ2-7
CASTEVGGQPQHF | TGCGCCAGCACCGAGGTCGGGGGTCAGCCCCAGCATTTT | TRBV10-2 | - | - | TRBJ1-5
CASSVGGGVAYEQYF | TGTGCCAGCAGCGTAGGCGGCGGGGTCGCCTACGAGCAGTACTTC | TRBV9 | - | - | TRBJ2-7
CASSLATGAGNTEAFF | TGTGCCAGCAGCTTAGCCACAGGGGCCGGCAACACTGAAGCTTTCTTT | TRBV11-2 | - | TRBD1 | TRBJ1-1
CASSPTQQGPGYTF | TGTGCCAGCAGTCCCACTCAACAGGGGCCTGGCTACACCTTC | TRBV2 | - | TRBD1 | TRBJ1-2
CASSDSGQGASPPMNTEAFF | TGTGCCAGCAGTGACTCCGGACAGGGCGCATCCCCCCCTATGAACACTGAAGCTTTCTTT | TRBV6-4 | few | TRBD1 | TRBJ1-1
CASSFAGGQETQYF | TGTGCCAGCAGTTTTGCAGGGGGTCAAGAGACCCAGTACTTC | TRBV5-4 | - | TRBD1 | TRBJ2-5
CAWTRGTEAFF | TGTGCCTGGACTAGGGGCACTGAAGCTTTCTTT | TRBV30 | - | - | TRBJ1-1
CASNSGASTTEAFF | TGTGCCAGCAACAGTGGGGCCTCCACCACTGAAGCTTTCTTT | TRBV6-1 | - | - | TRBJ1-1
CASSERRGYTDTQYF | TGCGCCAGCAGTGAACGGCGGGGCTACACAGATACGCAGTATTTT | TRBV10-1 | few | - | TRBJ2-3
CASSRLDRPGYTF | TGTGCCAGCAGTCGCCTCGACAGGCCGGGCTACACCTTC | TRBV6-5 | - | - | TRBJ1-2
CASSAGQRPYEQYF | TGTGCCAGCAGCGCGGGACAGAGACCCTACGAGCAGTACTTC | TRBV9 | - | TRBD1 | TRBJ2-7
CSVTGTGGGWETQYF | TGCAGCGTTACCGGGACAGGGGGCGGTTGGGAGACCCAGTACTTC | TRBV29-1 | - | TRBD1 | TRBJ2-5
CAINTIGASGGTDTQYF | TGTGCCATCAACACGATTGGGGCTTCGGGAGGAACAGATACGCAGTATTTT | TRBV10-3 | - | TRBD2 | TRBJ2-3
CASSRQGSGYTF | TGTGCCAGCAGCAGACAGGGGTCTGGCTACACCTTC | TRBV13 | - | TRBD1 | TRBJ1-2
CASSLWGTENEQFF | TGTGCCAGCAGTTTATGGGGGACAGAAAATGAGCAGTTCTTC | TRBV27 | - | TRBD1 | TRBJ2-1
CASSQVTSGGEGNTDTQYF | TGCGCCAGCAGCCAAGTGACTAGCGGGGGGGAGGGTAACACAGATACGCAGTATTTT | TRBV4-3 | - | TRBD2 | TRBJ2-3
CASRPAGYTDTQYF | TGCGCCAGCAGACCTGCGGGTTACACAGATACGCAGTATTTT | TRBV5-1 | - | - | TRBJ2-3
CASSGHRGPQETQYF | TGTGCCAGCAGCGGCCACAGGGGCCCCCAAGAGACCCAGTACTTC | TRBV5-4 | - | TRBD1 | TRBJ2-5
CASSAEGLGNQPQHF | TGTGCCAGCAGTGCCGAGGGCTTAGGCAATCAGCCCCAGCATTTT | TRBV2 | - | - | TRBJ1-5